These 3 T cell receptor beta chains came from one sample sequenced in a study of cytomegalovirus exposure and HLA in healthy donors listed by TCRdb under 2017. Receptors were amplified or captured by the immunoSEQ multiplex PCR assay. The multiplex PCR relied on a mix of 60 forward primers for TCR Vbeta segments and 13 reverse primers for TCR Jbeta segments. The source is immuneACCESS, and TCRdb retained only in-frame sequences with V and J called. Part of the clones is not carried over; for the studies checked, unresolved V genes explain less than half of this, and the remainder is unexplained. The sample has about 110,000 clones on record, 77% of them singletons. The ten biggest clones cover under 5% of the sample. The sequenced sample was PBMCs. The receptors originated from a male donor in good health and CMV-seronegative.

This sequence joins TRBV19 and TRBJ1-5; maybe TRBD1 (6 bases). V shed 3 bases and J shed 6 bases, with 18 bases lying between them. Germline assignment: CDR1 LNHDA and CDR2 SQIVND (reference sequence). This CDR3 has 16 residues. The CDR3: CASSIRSQGLPQPQHF. The CDR3, as DNA: TGTGCCAGTAGTATTCGGTCACAGGGCCTCCCTCAGCCCCAGCATTTT.

The chain's CDR3 is CASSLSRGSGTEAFF. DNA of the CDR3: TGTGCCAGCAGTTTAAGCCGGGGGTCGGGCACTGAAGCTTTCTTT. The chain recombines TRBV27 with TRBJ1-1; D might be TRBD1 (5 bases). CDR1 is MNHEY and CDR2 is SMNVEV in the germline V gene (reference sequence). The CDR3 is 15 residues long. V lost 2 bases and J 4 bases, leaving 14 bases between the germline ends.

The chain combines TRBV11-2 with TRBJ2-3; D call uncertain. Germline CDR1 is SGHAT and CDR2 is FQNNGV. This CDR3 contains 14 residues. V shed 2 bases and J shed 0 bases, with 6 bases lying between them. CDR3 nucleotides: TGTGCCAGCAGCTTATATTCTAGCACAGATACGCAGTATTTT. It yields the protein CASSLYSSTDTQYF. The whole variable domain, remainder taken from reference TRBV11-2 and TRBJ2-3, is EAGVAQSPRYKIIEKRQSVAFWCNPISGHATLYWYQQILGQGPKLLIQFQNNGVVDDSQLPKDRFSAERLKGVDSTLKIQPAKLEDSAVYLCASSLYSSTDTQYFGPGTRLTVL.